The clone carrying this T cell receptor (beta chain) was seen many times. The sample originates from a study of glioma-infiltrating T cells. The iRepertoire nested amplicon-rescue multiplex PCR amplified TCR alpha and beta CDR3s from RNA. Tissue mRNA or PBMC total RNA, about 95-450 ng, went into one-step reverse transcription and amplification. MiXCR, applied by TCRdb to the multiplex PCR reads, yields one record per CDR3 protein. The sample carries about 180,000 distinct CDR3 sequences, about 47% recorded once. This CDR3 region has 13 residues. Germline CDR1 and CDR2: MNHNS and SASEGT. V lost 5 bases and J lost 8; bases outside the gene matches: 7.

The genes are TRBV6-1 and TRBJ1-2, with TRBD1 identical over 8 bases. The source is a human donor with low-grade glioma or glioblastoma, undergoing nonglioma brain surgery, or in good health (not recorded which). Sequencing was performed on glioma tissue, nonneoplastic brain tissue, or PBMCs (not recorded which). In DNA, the CDR3 is TGTGCCAGCAGTTCGACAGGGGTGAGCGGCTACACCTTC. Its protein is CASSSTGVSGYTF.